Listed here is a single T cell receptor (beta chain). The entry originates in a study of PD-1 blockade in mismatch repair-deficient tumors. Study-level information: Patients had eleven to twelve mismatch repair-deficient cancer types, all previously treated and progressing.

The repertoire was sequenced with immunoSEQ multiplex PCR; TCRdb's copy has only in-frame clones and lacks some. The table lists 35,000 to 40,000 clones, around 75% of them singletons. Germline V CDR1 and CDR2: SGHVS, FQNEAQ. The V and J ends lost 7 bases and 5 bases respectively, with 17 bases between them. There are 14 residues in the CDR3. The material was peripheral blood, obtained 4 weeks after starting pembrolizumab. This receptor was obtained from an adult with mismatch repair-deficient cancer. The J gene is TRBJ2-5, the V gene TRBV7-8, with D possibly being TRBD2 (7 bases). CDR3 residues: CASIIMGGLETQYF. In DNA, the CDR3 is TGTGCCAGCATCATCATGGGGGGGCTTGAGACCCAGTACTTC.